The 2 T cell receptor beta chains given below trace back to one sample, sequenced in a study of OX40 agonist ivuxolimab in advanced cancers. Profiling relied on immunoSEQ multiplex PCR, and the TCRdb table lists in-frame clones only, not all of them. The sample consists of roughly 25,000 clones, roughly three quarters of them appearing once. The material sequenced was CD4+ or CD8+ T cells sorted from blood, taken in a trial of the OX40 agonist ivuxolimab. The receptor set was obtained from an adult with an advanced solid tumor such as melanoma, head and neck, liver or kidney cancer.

The J gene is TRBJ2-1, the V gene TRBV6-5; a weak D match, TRBD2 (5 bases). The CDR3 extends over 13 amino acids. The ends were cut back, 7 bases at V and 10 bases at J, with 17 bases in the middle. Germline V CDR1 and CDR2: MNHEY, SVGAGI. CDR3 amino acids: CASTAGEGTEQFF. The CDR3 DNA follows: TGTGCCAGCACCGCCGGAGAGGGAACGGAGCAGTTCTTC.

This chain links TRBV19 with TRBJ1-5; the D gene is possibly TRBD1 (5 bases). Trimming removed 5 bases at V and 0 bases at J, with 11 bases between. Germline CDR1 is LNHDA and CDR2 is SQIVND (reference sequence). The CDR3 spans 15 residues. DNA for the CDR3: TGTGCCAGTAGTGCGCAGGGAACTAGCAATCAGCCCCAGCATTTT. Its protein is CASSAQGTSNQPQHF.